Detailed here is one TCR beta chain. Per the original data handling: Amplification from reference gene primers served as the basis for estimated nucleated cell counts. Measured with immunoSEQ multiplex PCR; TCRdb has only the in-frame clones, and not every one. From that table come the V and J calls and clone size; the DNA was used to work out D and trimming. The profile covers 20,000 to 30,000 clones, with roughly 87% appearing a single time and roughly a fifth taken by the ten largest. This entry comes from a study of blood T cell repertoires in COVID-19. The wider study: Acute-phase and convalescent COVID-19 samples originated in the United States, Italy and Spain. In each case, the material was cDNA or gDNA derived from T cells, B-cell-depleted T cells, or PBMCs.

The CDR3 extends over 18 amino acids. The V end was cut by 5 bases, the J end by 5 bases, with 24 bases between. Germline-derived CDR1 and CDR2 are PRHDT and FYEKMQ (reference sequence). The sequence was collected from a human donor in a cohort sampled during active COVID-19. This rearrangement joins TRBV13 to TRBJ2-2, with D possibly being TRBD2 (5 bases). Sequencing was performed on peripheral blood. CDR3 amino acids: CASSLTASRGSRTGELFF. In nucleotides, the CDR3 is TGTGCCAGCAGCCTCACCGCCTCACGGGGATCGAGGACCGGGGAGCTGTTTTTT. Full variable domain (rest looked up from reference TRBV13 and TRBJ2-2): AAGVIQSPRHLIKEKRETATLKCYPIPRHDTVYWYQQGPGQDPQFLISFYEKMQSDKGSIPDRFSAQQFSDYHSELNMSSLELGDSALYFCASSLTASRGSRTGELFFGEGSRLTVL.